This T cell receptor (beta chain) was captured by sequencing in a study of T-cell memory formation after mild COVID-19. Study-wide results and limits: Some clones that responded were present in memory (sampled pre-infection), which suggests cross-reactive memory joined. CD4+ clones that contracted lay mainly in CM and EM; CD8+ ones lay in EMRA.

With constant-segment primers, 5'RACE yielded cDNA libraries of TCR alpha and TCR beta that carried sample barcodes and UMIs. Via MiXCR, TCRdb re-called the 5' RACE reads, giving one row per CDR3 protein. The sample lists under 300,000 distinct CDR3 sequences; roughly 17% were seen once. On this clonotype: Its antigen is as yet unknown.

The ends lost 0 bases at V and 8 bases at J; junction bases unmatched: 8. The V gene's germline CDR1 is SGDLS and CDR2 YYNGEE. The CDR3 has 15 amino acids. Sequenced input: PBMCs or a T cell subset sorted from them (not recorded which). The chain uses TRBV9 and TRBJ2-1, with 7 bases aligning to TRBD2. The clonotype comes from a man aged 18 to 30 who had mild COVID-19 (a few samples of this study predate the infection). Cell type and time point are not known. This CDR3 is CASSVGAGRGDEQFF. DNA for the CDR3: TGTGCCAGCAGCGTAGGGGCAGGCCGGGGGGATGAGCAGTTCTTC.